The rows below give T cell receptor beta chains drawn from one sample of a study of cytomegalovirus exposure and HLA in healthy donors. The repertoire was sequenced with immunoSEQ multiplex PCR; TCRdb's copy has only in-frame clones and lacks some. This table holds approximately 110,000 clones, 70% to 85% found once. Sequenced sample: PBMCs. These receptors were obtained from a woman in her 40s in good health and CMV-seropositive. The CDR3 runs from the conserved cysteine through the conserved F or W. Fields, in order: clone size, CDR3 length, J gene, V gene, D gene, CDR3 DNA, CDR3 protein. A D gene is named only where the DNA matches it firmly. For some rows the clone size is stated as once, few or many, or as a class when expanded; others skip it.

>few|14|TRBJ2-5|TRBV19|NA
TGTGCCAGTACCAGACGAGCGTCCGGGGTGGAGCAGTACTTC
CASTRRASGVEQYF
>NA|19|TRBJ2-1|TRBV2|TRBD2
TGTGCCAGCCGGTTCACGCGGACTAGCGGGAGAGGGCCCTACAATGAGCAGTTCTTC
CASRFTRTSGRGPYNEQFF
>NA|14|TRBJ2-2|TRBV30|TRBD1
TGTGCCTGGCGGACAGGGGGCGGGAACGGGGAGCTGTTTTTT
CAWRTGGGNGELFF
>few|13|TRBJ1-4|TRBV6-5|NA
TGTGCCACACCCAGGGTGGTAAGTGAAAAACTGTTTTTT
CATPRVVSEKLFF
>NA|17|TRBJ2-5|TRBV27|TRBD2
TGTGCCAGCAGTTTATGGGGGGGATCACGGTACCAAGAGACCCAGTACTTC
CASSLWGGSRYQETQYF
>NA|15|TRBJ2-1|TRBV5-4|TRBD2
TGTGCCAGCAGCCCCGGGACTAGCGTTTACAATGAGCAGTTCTTC
CASSPGTSVYNEQFF
>NA|12|TRBJ1-4|TRBV7-2|NA
TGTGCCAGCAGCTTACAGGGGCAGACTCTGTTTTTT
CASSLQGQTLFF
>NA|16|TRBJ1-4|TRBV14|NA
TGTGCCAGCAGCCTAACCGCCGGGACACGCAATGAAAAACTGTTTTTT
CASSLTAGTRNEKLFF
>NA|11|TRBJ1-2|TRBV28|NA
TGTGCCAGCGGAGGGACCCATGGCTACACCTTC
CASGGTHGYTF
>NA|14|TRBJ2-5|TRBV5-4|NA
TGTGCCAGCAGCTTGGGGTTAGGAGGAGAGACCCAGTACTTC
CASSLGLGGETQYF
>NA|16|TRBJ2-5|TRBV5-1|TRBD2
TGCGCCAGCAGCTTGGTTCCAGCGGGAGCGCGGGAGACCCAGTACTTC
CASSLVPAGARETQYF
>NA|15|TRBJ1-4|TRBV5-4|TRBD1
TGTGCCAGCAGCTTAGGGGGACAGAGAAATGAAAAACTGTTTTTT
CASSLGGQRNEKLFF
>NA|17|TRBJ2-7|TRBV4-1|TRBD2
TGCGCCAGCAGCCAAGGAAAGGAAAGCGGGGACTCCTACGAGCAGTACTTC
CASSQGKESGDSYEQYF
>NA|13|TRBJ1-4|TRBV30|NA
TGTGCCTGGAGTGGGAGGGTGGGCGAAAAACTGTTTTTT
CAWSGRVGEKLFF
>NA|14|TRBJ1-4|TRBV19|TRBD1
TGTGCCAGTAGCGAAGACAGGGGGGATGAAAAACTGTTTTTT
CASSEDRGDEKLFF
>NA|14|TRBJ2-2|TRBV5-1|NA
TGCGCCAGCAGCCTGATGACTAACACCGGGGAGCTGTTTTTT
CASSLMTNTGELFF
>few|15|TRBJ2-7|TRBV5-1|NA
TGCGCCAGCAGCTTTGAAAGCGGTCTTTCCTACGAGCAGTACTTC
CASSFESGLSYEQYF
>many|14|TRBJ2-6|TRBV4-2|NA
TGTGCCAGCGGAGGAGGCTCTGGGGCCAACGTCCTGACTTTC
CASGGGSGANVLTF
>NA|16|TRBJ2-1|TRBV27|NA
TGTGCCAGCAGTTTGCAGGGCTTTAGCTCCTACAATGAGCAGTTCTTC
CASSLQGFSSYNEQFF
>NA|14|TRBJ1-2|TRBV5-1|NA
TGCGCCAGCAGCTTGGGACAGACCATCTATGGCTACACCTTC
CASSLGQTIYGYTF
>NA|15|TRBJ1-1|TRBV11-2|NA
TGTGCCAGCAGCCTCCAATCCGGGAGGAACACTGAAGCTTTCTTT
CASSLQSGRNTEAFF
>few|17|TRBJ2-3|TRBV9|TRBD2
TGTGCCAGCAGCCCAGGGACTAGCGGGAGGGCCTGGGGTACGCAGTATTTT
CASSPGTSGRAWGTQYF
>NA|13|TRBJ2-1|TRBV7-5|NA
TGTGTCAGAAGCTTAAGGTCAGCGGGAGATGAGTTCTTC
CVRSLRSAGDEFF
>few|13|TRBJ1-1|TRBV11-2|TRBD1
TGTGCCGGAGGGTCCAGGGGGAGCACTGAAGCTTTCTTT
CAGGSRGSTEAFF
>NA|15|TRBJ2-5|TRBV7-3|TRBD2
TGTGCCAGCAGCACGGGACTAGTGGATAGGGAGACCCAGTACTTC
CASSTGLVDRETQYF
>few|14|TRBJ2-3|TRBV29-1|TRBD1
TGCAGCGTTCGTCAACAGGGGGCTGAGGATACGCAGTATTTT
CSVRQQGAEDTQYF
>once|11|TRBJ1-1|TRBV29-1|NA
TGCAGCGTGGCGGACTCCCCTGAAGCTTTCTTT
CSVADSPEAFF
>NA|13|TRBJ1-5|TRBV25-1|NA
TGTGCCAGCAGGTGGTGCGGTAATCAGCCCCAGCATTTT
CASRWCGNQPQHF
>NA|14|TRBJ1-5|TRBV2|TRBD1
TGTGCCAGCAGACTTACAGGGGTAAGTCAGCCCCAGCATTTT
CASRLTGVSQPQHF
>once|14|TRBJ1-3|TRBV19|NA
TGTGCCAGTAGTCGTTCTGGGAGTGGAAACACCATATATTTT
CASSRSGSGNTIYF
>NA|13|TRBJ1-1|TRBV29-1|NA
TGCAGCGTTGAGACAGCCCTGAACACTGAAGCTTTCTTT
CSVETALNTEAFF
>NA|17|TRBJ2-2|TRBV5-1|TRBD2
TGCGCCAGCAGCTTGGAACCAGCGGGAGGGCCTACCGGGGAGCTGTTTTTT
CASSLEPAGGPTGELFF
>NA|14|TRBJ2-2|TRBV6-5|TRBD1
TGTGCCAGCAGAGGACAGGGTAACACCGGGGAGCTGTTTTTT
CASRGQGNTGELFF
>NA|15|TRBJ2-5|TRBV10-3|NA
TGTGCCATCAGTGAGCTGACAGTGGGGAAGAGTTCCCAGTACTTC
CAISELTVGKSSQYF
>NA|14|TRBJ2-1|TRBV7-9|NA
TGTGCCAGCAGCCCTACAGGGGGGGGCGATGAGCAGTTCTTC
CASSPTGGGDEQFF
>NA|11|TRBJ2-7|TRBV20-1|NA
TGCAGTGCCAGACTAGATGGCGAGCAGTACTTC
CSARLDGEQYF
>NA|13|TRBJ2-7|TRBV10-3|TRBD2
TGTGCCATCGGGGCTAGCGGAACCTACGAGCAGTACTTC
CAIGASGTYEQYF
>NA|15|TRBJ1-2|TRBV28|NA
TGTGCCAGCAGCCCCAAACGACAGGCAAACTATGGCTACACCTTC
CASSPKRQANYGYTF
>NA|14|TRBJ2-7|TRBV27|TRBD1
TGTGCCAGCAGTCGTCAGACAGGGATTTACGAGCAGTACTTC
CASSRQTGIYEQYF
>NA|14|TRBJ2-7|TRBV5-1|NA
TGCGCCAGCAGCGGGGGCGGGGGAGAGTACGAGCAGTACTTC
CASSGGGGEYEQYF